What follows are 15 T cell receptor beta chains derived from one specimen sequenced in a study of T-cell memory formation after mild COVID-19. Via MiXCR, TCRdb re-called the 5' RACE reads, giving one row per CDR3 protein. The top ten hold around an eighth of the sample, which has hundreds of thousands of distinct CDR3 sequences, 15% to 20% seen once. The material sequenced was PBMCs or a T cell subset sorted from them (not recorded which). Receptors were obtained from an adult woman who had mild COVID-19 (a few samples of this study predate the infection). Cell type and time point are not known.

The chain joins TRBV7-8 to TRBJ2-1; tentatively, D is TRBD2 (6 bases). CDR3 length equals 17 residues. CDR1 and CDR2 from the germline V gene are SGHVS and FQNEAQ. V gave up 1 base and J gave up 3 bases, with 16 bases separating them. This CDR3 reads CASSLVGPAGFYNEQFF. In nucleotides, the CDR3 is TGTGCCAGCAGCTTAGTCGGTCCTGCGGGATTCTACAATGAGCAGTTCTTC.

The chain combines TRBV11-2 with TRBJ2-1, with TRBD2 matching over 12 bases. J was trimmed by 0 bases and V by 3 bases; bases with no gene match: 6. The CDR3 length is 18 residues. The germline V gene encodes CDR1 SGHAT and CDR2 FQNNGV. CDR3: CASSLSSGRASSYNEQFF. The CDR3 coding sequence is TGTGCCAGCAGCTTGTCTAGCGGGAGGGCTAGCTCCTACAATGAGCAGTTCTTC.

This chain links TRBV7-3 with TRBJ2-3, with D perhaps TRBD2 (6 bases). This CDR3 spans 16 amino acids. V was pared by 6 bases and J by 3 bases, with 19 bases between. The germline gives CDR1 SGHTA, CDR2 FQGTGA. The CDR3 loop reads CASSRDSKVGTDTQYF. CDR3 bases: TGTGCCAGCAGTCGGGACTCTAAAGTGGGAACAGATACGCAGTATTTT.

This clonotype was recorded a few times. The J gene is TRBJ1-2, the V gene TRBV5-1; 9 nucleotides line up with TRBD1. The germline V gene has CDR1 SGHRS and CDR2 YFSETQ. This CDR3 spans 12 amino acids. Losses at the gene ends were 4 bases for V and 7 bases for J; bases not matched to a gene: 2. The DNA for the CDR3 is TGCGCCAGCAGCGCACAGGGGGCTGGCTACACCTTC. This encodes CASSAQGAGYTF.

CDR3 DNA: TGTGCCAGCAGGCCTTCGTGGGTTAATCAGCCCCAGCATTTT. Translated, it gives CASRPSWVNQPQHF. The chain combines TRBV12-3 or TRBV12-4 with TRBJ1-5; D not certain. The V gene lost 6 bases and the J gene lost 4 bases, with 13 bases spanning the gap. This CDR3 has 14 amino acids.

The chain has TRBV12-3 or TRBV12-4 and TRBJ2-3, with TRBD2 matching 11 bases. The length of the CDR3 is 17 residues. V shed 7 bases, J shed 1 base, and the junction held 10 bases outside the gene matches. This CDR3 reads CASTTPSGRYRTDTQYF. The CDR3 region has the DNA TGTGCCAGCACCACGCCTAGCGGGAGGTATCGCACAGATACGCAGTATTTT.

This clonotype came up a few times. The CDR3 spells CSVDGGLRGSYEQYF. Written as DNA, the CDR3 is TGCAGCGTTGACGGGGGGCTAAGGGGGTCCTACGAGCAGTACTTC. The V call is TRBV29-1, the J call TRBJ2-7; TRBD2 might be the D (7 bases). The V end was cut by 3 bases, the J end by 1 base, with 16 bases between. This CDR3 comprises 15 residues. The germline V gene has CDR1 SQVTM and CDR2 ANQGSEA.

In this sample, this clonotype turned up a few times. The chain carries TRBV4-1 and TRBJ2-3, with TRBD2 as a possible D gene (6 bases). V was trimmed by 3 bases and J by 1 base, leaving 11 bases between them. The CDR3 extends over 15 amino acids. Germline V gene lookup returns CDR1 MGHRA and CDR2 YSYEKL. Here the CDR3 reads CASSQGPGGTDTQYF. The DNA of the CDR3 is TGCGCCAGCAGCCAGGGCCCGGGAGGCACAGATACGCAGTATTTT.

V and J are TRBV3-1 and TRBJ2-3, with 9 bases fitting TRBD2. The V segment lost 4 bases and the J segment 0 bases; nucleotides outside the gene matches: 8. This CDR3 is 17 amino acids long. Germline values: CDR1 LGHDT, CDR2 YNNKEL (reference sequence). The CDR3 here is CASSRFSGGSSTDTQYF. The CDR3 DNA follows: TGTGCCAGCAGCCGGTTTAGCGGGGGATCTAGCACAGATACGCAGTATTTT.

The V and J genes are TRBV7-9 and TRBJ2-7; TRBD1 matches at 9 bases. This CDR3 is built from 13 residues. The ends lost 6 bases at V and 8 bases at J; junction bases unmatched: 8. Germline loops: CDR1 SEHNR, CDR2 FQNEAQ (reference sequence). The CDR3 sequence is CASRGGQGSQQYF. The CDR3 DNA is TGTGCCAGCAGAGGCGGACAGGGGTCCCAGCAGTACTTC.

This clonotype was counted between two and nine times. Written as DNA, the CDR3 is TGTGCCAGCAGCGTAGCTGGTGACCAGCGAATCCAAGAGACCCAGTACTTC. This sequence encodes CASSVAGDQRIQETQYF. The V gene is TRBV9, the J gene TRBJ2-5; D is undetermined. V was pared by 0 bases and J by 1 base, with 16 bases between. Germline CDR1 is SGDLS and CDR2 is YYNGEE. This CDR3 has 17 amino acids.

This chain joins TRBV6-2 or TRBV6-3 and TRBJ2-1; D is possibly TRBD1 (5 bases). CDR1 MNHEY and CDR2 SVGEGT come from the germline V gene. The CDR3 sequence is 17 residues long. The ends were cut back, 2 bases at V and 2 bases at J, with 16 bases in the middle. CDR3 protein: CASSYIVGTGTYNEQFF. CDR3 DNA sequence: TGTGCCAGCAGTTACATAGTGGGTACAGGCACCTACAATGAGCAGTTCTTC.

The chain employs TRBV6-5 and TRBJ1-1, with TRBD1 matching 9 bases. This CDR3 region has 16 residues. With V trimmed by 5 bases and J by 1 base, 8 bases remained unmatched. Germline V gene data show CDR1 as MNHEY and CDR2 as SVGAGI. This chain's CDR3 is CASSRDRVLENTEAFF. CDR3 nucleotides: TGTGCCAGCAGTCGGGACAGGGTTTTAGAGAACACTGAAGCTTTCTTT.

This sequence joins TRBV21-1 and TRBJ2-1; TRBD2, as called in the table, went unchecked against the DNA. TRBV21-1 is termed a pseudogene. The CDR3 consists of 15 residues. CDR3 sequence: CASSRGGDCYNEQFF. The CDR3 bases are TGTGCCAGCAGCCGTGGAGGGGATTGCTACAATGAGCAGTTCTTC.

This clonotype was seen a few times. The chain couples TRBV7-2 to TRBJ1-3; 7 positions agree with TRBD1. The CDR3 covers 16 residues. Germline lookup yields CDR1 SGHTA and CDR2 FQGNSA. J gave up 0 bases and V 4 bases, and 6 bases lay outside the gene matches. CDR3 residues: CASSSRGQSSGNTIYF. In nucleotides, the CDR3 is TGTGCCAGCAGCTCTAGGGGGCAGAGCTCTGGAAACACCATATATTTT.